This TCR beta chain was identified in a study of T cells in Graves' hyperthyroidism and ophthalmopathy. Study-wide results and limits: Most expanded thyroid clonotypes above 0.001 recurred in blood.

Isolation of PBMCs was performed on 8.5 to 10 ml fresh peripheral blood. Germline V gene data show CDR1 as SEHNR and CDR2 as FQNEAQ (reference sequence). The CDR3 runs 14 residues. Trimming removed 5 bases from V and 1 base from J, with 11 bases in between. Using RNA transcripts as the source, TCR beta CDR3 regions were amplified. Carried out on the TCR CDR3, a first-round RT-PCR used the HTBI primer set. TCRdb passed the multiplex PCR reads through MiXCR, listing each CDR3 protein once. The sample holds hundreds of thousands of distinct CDR3 sequences, 38% seen once. In this sample, this clonotype turned up many times. The antigen is not known.

Input material: blood. This clonotype originated in a man younger than 35 with Graves' hyperthyroidism. This chain uses TRBV7-9 with TRBJ1-1; possibly TRBD1 for D (5 bases). CDR3 in DNA: TGTGCCAGCAGCACGGGACCGCGGAACACTGAAGCTTTCTTT. It yields the protein CASSTGPRNTEAFF.